Presented here are 15 T cell receptor beta chains from one specimen sequenced in a study of cytomegalovirus exposure and HLA in healthy donors. Amplification used 60 Vbeta primers and 13 Jbeta primers. TCRdb's table, derived via immunoSEQ multiplex PCR, lists solely in-frame clones and lacks some. The sample has over 150,000 clones, 65% to 85% seen once; the top ten hold around 5.2%. The sample taken for sequencing was PBMCs. These receptors were obtained from a woman in her 40s in good health and CMV-seropositive.

The V call is TRBV29-1, the J call TRBJ1-5; no clear D. Germline V gene sequence: CDR1 SQVTM, CDR2 ANQGSEA. This CDR3 is built from 13 residues. With 7 bases removed from V and 5 bases from J, the gap between germline ends came to 15 bases. The CDR3 here is CSADAGSDQPQHF. The CDR3 DNA is TGCAGCGCCGACGCGGGCTCTGATCAGCCCCAGCATTTT.

In its sample, this clone was seen a few times. The chain is built from TRBV28 and TRBJ1-2; 7 nucleotides agree with TRBD1. V dropped 5 bases and J dropped 4; count of bases not matched to a gene: 7. The CDR3 covers 14 residues. Germline-derived CDR1 and CDR2 are MDHEN and SYDVKM. The CDR3: CASSRRGSSYGYTF. In DNA form, the CDR3 reads TGTGCCAGCAGTCGCAGGGGGTCGTCCTATGGCTACACCTTC.

J is TRBJ2-2 and V is TRBV28; weak D call: TRBD1 (6 bases). CDR1 and CDR2 (germline): MDHEN, SYDVKM. Trimming took off 4 bases at V and 7 bases at J, with 19 bases between the two ends. CDR3 length: 16 residues. The CDR3 spells CASSYPKGGGVGELFF. As DNA, the CDR3 is TGTGCCAGCAGTTACCCGAAAGGGGGTGGGGTCGGGGAGCTGTTTTTT.

The V and J genes are TRBV6-5 and TRBJ2-7, with TRBD2 matching 7 bases. Germline values: CDR1 MNHEY, CDR2 SVGAGI. Trimming at V came to 1 base and at J to 2 bases, leaving 5 bases not matched to a gene. This CDR3 spans 15 amino acids. CDR3 in DNA: TGTGCCAGCAGTTACTTCCCCGGGACTACCTACGAGCAGTACTTC. It translates to CASSYFPGTTYEQYF.

The V gene is TRBV5-4, the J gene TRBJ2-5; D possibly corresponds to TRBD2 (5 bases). The ends were cut back, 4 bases at V and 5 bases at J, with 15 bases in the middle. The length of the CDR3 is 14 residues. Per germline, CDR1 SGHNT and CDR2 YYREEE (reference sequence). The DNA of the CDR3 is TGTGCCAGCAGCCCTAAAAGGGAGTGGGAGACCCAGTACTTC. Encoded protein: CASSPKREWETQYF.

V usage is TRBV27 and J usage is TRBJ1-2; TRBD1 agrees at 9 bases. The CDR3 length is 14 residues. Losses at the gene ends were 8 bases for V and 4 bases for J; bases not matched to a gene: 8. The germline gives CDR1 MNHEY, CDR2 SMNVEV (reference sequence). This CDR3 reads CASGPGTGIYGYTF. The CDR3 DNA reads as TGTGCCAGCGGTCCCGGGACAGGGATCTATGGCTACACCTTC.

The table lists this clone with a count of one. This chain connects TRBV4-2 to TRBJ2-5, with TRBD2 matching 11 bases. The V and J ends lost 4 bases and 5 bases, in that order; junction bases with no gene match: 6. The germline V gene encodes CDR1 LGHNA and CDR2 YNFKEQ. The CDR3 spans 15 residues. Here the CDR3 reads CASSPLAGVRETQYF. As DNA, the CDR3 is TGTGCCAGCAGCCCACTAGCGGGAGTTAGGGAGACCCAGTACTTC.

The rearrangement links TRBV6-5 to TRBJ2-7, with TRBD1 matching 11 bases. After removal of 8 bases from V and 3 bases from J, the junction contained 9 bases not matched to a gene. The germline CDR1 and CDR2 sequences are MNHEY and SVGAGI. This CDR3 has 15 amino acids. The CDR3 nucleotides are TGTGCCAGCGCCAGTCCCGGGACAGGGGGCTACGAGCAGTACTTC. It codes for CASASPGTGGYEQYF.

This sequence joins TRBV6-1 and TRBJ2-1; a possible D gene is TRBD2 (5 bases). With 6 bases removed from V and 9 bases from J, the gap between germline ends came to 9 bases. This CDR3 region has 11 residues. Germline V gene lookup returns CDR1 MNHNS and CDR2 SASEGT. The CDR3 here is CASSLTTEQFF. The CDR3 nucleotides are TGTGCCAGCAGCCTGACTACTGAGCAGTTCTTC.

This chain uses TRBV25-1 with TRBJ1-2; maybe TRBD1 (6 bases). Germline V gene data show CDR1 as MGHDK and CDR2 as SYGVNS. V lost 10 bases and J lost 5, with 17 bases in between. The CDR3 has 13 residues. Here the CDR3 reads CATGDPVFYGYTF. CDR3 in DNA: TGTGCCACAGGGGACCCGGTCTTTTATGGCTACACCTTC.

The rearrangement links TRBV7-2 to TRBJ2-2, with D perhaps TRBD2 (6 bases). CDR3 length equals 17 residues. Germline assignment: CDR1 SGHTA and CDR2 FQGNSA. The V end was cut by 4 bases, the J end by 6 bases, with 21 bases between. CDR3 DNA sequence: TGTGCCAGCAGCTCCCCCCGGGCGGGAAGGAGGTCCGGGGAGCTGTTTTTT. Protein product: CASSSPRAGRRSGELFF.

Comment on this clone: Other DNA sequences in the sample encode the same CDR3. This chain uses TRBV9 with TRBJ1-2; D not certain. Looked up from germline, CDR1 is SGDLS and CDR2 is YYNGEE. This CDR3 has 13 residues. Trimming shortened V by 0 bases and J by 8 bases, and 11 bases separated the two germline ends. CDR3 region: CASSVAPGNGYTF. The CDR3 DNA reads TGTGCCAGCAGCGTAGCCCCGGGTAACGGCTACACCTTC.

The V gene is TRBV27, the J gene TRBJ1-4; unclear D gene. This CDR3 is built from 13 residues. Germline CDR1 and CDR2: MNHEY and SMNVEV (reference sequence). Trimming left V 5 bases short and J 6 bases short, with 10 bases between. The CDR3 region has the DNA TGTGCCAGCAGTAGGACGAGGGATGAAAAACTGTTTTTT. Residues: CASSRTRDEKLFF.

The chain has TRBV5-1 and TRBJ1-1; 8 positions match TRBD1. Losses at the gene ends were 4 bases for V and 2 bases for J; bases not matched to a gene: 4. The CDR3 length is 14 residues. Germline CDR1 reads SGHRS; CDR2 reads YFSETQ. CDR3 sequence reads: CASSRTGSNTEAFF. In DNA, the CDR3 is TGCGCCAGCAGCCGGACAGGGAGTAACACTGAAGCTTTCTTT.

The chain recombines TRBV5-4 with TRBJ1-3; tentatively, D is TRBD1 (6 bases). The germline CDR1 and CDR2 sequences are SGHNT and YYREEE (reference sequence). With 0 bases removed from V and 4 bases from J, the gap between germline ends came to 8 bases. This CDR3 spans 14 amino acids. CDR3 residues: CASSLDRAGNTIYF. The CDR3 DNA sequence: TGTGCCAGCAGCTTGGACAGGGCCGGAAACACCATATATTTT.